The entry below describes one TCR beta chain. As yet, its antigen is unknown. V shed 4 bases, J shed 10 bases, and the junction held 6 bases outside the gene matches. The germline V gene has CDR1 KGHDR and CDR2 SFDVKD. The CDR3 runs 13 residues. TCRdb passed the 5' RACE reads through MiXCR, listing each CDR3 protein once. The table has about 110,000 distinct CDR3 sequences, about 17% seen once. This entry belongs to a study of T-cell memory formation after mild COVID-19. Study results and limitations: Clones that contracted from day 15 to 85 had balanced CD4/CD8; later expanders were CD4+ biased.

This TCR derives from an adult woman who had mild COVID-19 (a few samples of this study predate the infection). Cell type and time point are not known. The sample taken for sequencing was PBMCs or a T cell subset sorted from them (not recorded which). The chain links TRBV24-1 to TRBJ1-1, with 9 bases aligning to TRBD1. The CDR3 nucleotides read TGTGCCACCAGTGAAGGGACAGGGAAAGGAGCTTTCTTT. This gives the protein CATSEGTGKGAFF.